The T cell receptor (beta chain) under discussion was sequenced for a study of control samples from healthy donors and cancer patients. Only in-frame clones appear in the TCRdb table, and some are missing; sequencing was by immunoSEQ multiplex PCR. The sample has roughly 100,000 clones; about 91% are singletons. Germline loops: CDR1 SGHRS, CDR2 YFSETQ. The CDR3 loop spans 16 amino acids. Trimming took off 5 bases at V and 1 base at J, with 18 bases between the two ends. This TCR was recovered from a woman under 30 in good health. The sample was blood. The chain recombines TRBV5-1 with TRBJ1-1; a possible D gene is TRBD1 (5 bases). The CDR3 nucleotides are TGCGCCAGCAGGGTCCGGGTGGGGCAGGGGAACACTGAAGCTTTCTTT. This translates into CASRVRVGQGNTEAFF.